This T cell receptor beta chain was obtained from a study of human T cells and chemical hapten exposure. As for the study in general: 0.01% DPC was applied to the upper back in patch tests, which were read at 6 days.

V dropped 0 bases and J dropped 3 bases, with 9 bases sitting between them. This CDR3 contains 15 residues. Germline CDR1 reads SGHTS; CDR2 reads YDEGEE. Regarding time point: pre-sensitization, week 0. Described treatment: therapeutic diphenylcyclopropenone sensitization with weekly scalp DPC. TCRdb independently ran MiXCR on the RACE reads; one entry per CDR3 protein. The profile shows around 380,000 distinct CDR3 sequences, 4.5% to 5.5% of them singletons. The input for sequencing was whole blood, taken in connection with sensitization to the hapten diphenylcyclopropenone (DPC). The V call is TRBV5-8, the J call TRBJ2-2, with D unclear. This clonotype was obtained from a woman under 30 with alopecia areata. Some clones in this sample may be carry-over from other donors' samples. The CDR3 loop reads CASSLGSPDTGELFF. The CDR3 DNA reads TGTGCCAGCAGCTTGGGTTCCCCAGACACCGGGGAGCTGTTTTTT.